The 32 T cell receptor beta chains in this list originate from one sample, sequenced in a study of OX40 agonist ivuxolimab in advanced cancers. Some clones are missing from TCRdb's copy, which holds only in-frame ones; the method was immunoSEQ multiplex PCR. The sample records over 65,000 clones, approximately 90% being singletons. The specimen was CD4+ or CD8+ T cells sorted from blood, collected in a trial of the OX40 agonist ivuxolimab. The source of these receptors is an adult with an advanced solid tumor such as melanoma, head and neck, liver or kidney cancer.

The chain is built from TRBV5-8 and TRBJ1-1; no reliable D call. Looked up from germline, CDR1 is SGHTS and CDR2 is YDEGEE. V was shortened by 4 bases and J by 4 bases, with 17 bases between the two germline ends. The CDR3 spans 15 residues. CDR3 residues: CASSLMTAWGTEAFF. CDR3 DNA sequence: TGTGCCAGCAGCCTTATGACGGCCTGGGGCACTGAAGCTTTCTTT.

The rearrangement uses TRBV11-2 and TRBJ2-7; the D is unclear. The V gene's germline CDR1 is SGHAT and CDR2 FQNNGV. Trimming took off 4 bases at V and 5 bases at J, with 18 bases between the two ends. The CDR3 has 15 amino acids. CDR3: CASSSAFDLAHEQYF. CDR3 bases: TGTGCCAGCAGCTCCGCCTTCGACTTAGCCCACGAGCAGTACTTC.

The CDR3 nucleotides read TGTGCCAGCAGTTCCCCGGGACACAGTCTAAACAATGAGCAGTTCTTC. This encodes CASSSPGHSLNNEQFF. The rearrangement joins TRBV27 to TRBJ2-1; a weak D match, TRBD1 (6 bases). This CDR3 contains 16 residues. V was clipped by 4 bases and J by 5 bases, with 18 bases between them. CDR1 is MNHEY, CDR2 SMNVEV, per germline (reference sequence).

The chain is built from TRBV18 and TRBJ1-5; no clear D. The V gene lost 3 bases and the J gene lost 8 bases, with 11 bases spanning the gap. The CDR3 has 13 amino acids. Germline-derived CDR1 and CDR2 are KGHSH and LQKENI. CDR3 nucleotides: TGTGCCAGCTCACCCCAGCGCGGCGAGCCCCAGCATTTT. It is translated as CASSPQRGEPQHF.

The V and J genes are TRBV2 and TRBJ2-3; TRBD2 matches at 9 bases. J lost 3 bases, V lost 2 bases, and 6 bases had no gene match. Germline V gene sequence: CDR1 SNHLY, CDR2 FYNNEI. The CDR3 extends over 16 amino acids. In DNA form, the CDR3 reads TGTGCCAGCAGTGAATGGCGGGGGGGCCGGACAGATACGCAGTATTTT. Its translation: CASSEWRGGRTDTQYF.

CDR3 nucleotides: TGTGCCAGCAGTGGGACAGGGGGCGGCTATGGCTACACCTTC. This sequence encodes CASSGTGGGYGYTF. The chain is built from TRBV6-5 and TRBJ1-2, with 12 nucleotides matching TRBD1. The CDR3 loop spans 14 amino acids. Germline V gene data show CDR1 as MNHEY and CDR2 as SVGAGI. V was pared by 5 bases and J by 4 bases, with 2 bases of the junction left unmatched.

This sequence joins TRBV29-1 and TRBJ2-1, with D possibly TRBD1 on 5 matching bases. This CDR3 has 14 amino acids. Trimming pared 4 bases from V and 5 bases from J, leaving 15 bases between. CDR1 is SQVTM, CDR2 ANQGSEA, per germline. CDR3 loop: CSVAGAEGDNEQFF. CDR3 DNA: TGCAGCGTTGCTGGCGCAGAAGGGGACAATGAGCAGTTCTTC.

This clone appeared a few times. The chain recombines TRBV5-4 with TRBJ2-2, with D hard to call. V was cut by 0 bases and J by 5 bases, with 8 bases left in between. CDR1 is SGHNT and CDR2 is YYREEE in the germline V gene (reference sequence). The length of the CDR3 is 14 residues. In DNA form, the CDR3 reads TGTGCCAGCAGCTTGGCTCGATCGACCGGGGAGCTGTTTTTT. This sequence encodes CASSLARSTGELFF.

V gene TRBV2 combines with J gene TRBJ2-3; tentatively, D is TRBD1 (6 bases). Trimming removed 3 bases from V and 2 bases from J, with 12 bases in between. Germline V gene sequence: CDR1 SNHLY, CDR2 FYNNEI. This CDR3 contains 15 residues. CDR3 coding DNA: TGTGCCAGCAGTGAGGGTCCAGGGGACACAGATACGCAGTATTTT. This translates into CASSEGPGDTDTQYF.

The chain joins TRBV7-6 to TRBJ2-1; possibly TRBD1 or TRBD2 for D (6 bases each). The germline V and J ends were trimmed by 7 bases and 6 bases, with 19 bases remaining between them. CDR1 and CDR2 (germline): SGHVS, FNYEAQ. CDR3 length equals 15 residues. The CDR3 protein is CASTLQGGGLNEQFF. CDR3 DNA sequence: TGTGCCAGCACACTACAGGGTGGGGGGCTCAATGAGCAGTTCTTC.

This chain joins TRBV7-8 and TRBJ1-2; D gene unclear. V was pared by 0 bases and J by 2 bases, with 4 bases between. The V gene's germline CDR1 is SGHVS and CDR2 FQNEAQ. CDR3 size: 13 residues. The DNA of the CDR3 is TGTGCCAGCAGCTTAGCACAGAACTATGGCTACACCTTC. As protein: CASSLAQNYGYTF.

Details on this clone: The same CDR3 also results from other DNA sequences found in this sample. The gene calls are TRBV19 and TRBJ2-1; TRBD1 might be the D (6 bases). CDR1 is LNHDA, CDR2 SQIVND, per germline (reference sequence). The CDR3 consists of 13 residues. Trimming left V 3 bases short and J 4 bases short, with 7 bases between. The CDR3 loop is CASSIRGYNEQFF. CDR3 nucleotides: TGTGCCAGTAGTATCAGGGGATACAATGAGCAGTTCTTC. Full variable domain (outside the CDR3, taken from reference TRBV19 and TRBJ2-1): DGGITQSPKYLFRKEGQNVTLSCEQNLNHDAMYWYRQDPGQGLRLIYYSQIVNDFQKGDIAEGYSVSREKKESFPLTVTSAQKNPTAFYLCASSIRGYNEQFFGPGTRLTVL.

This clone has only a few counts. The chain combines TRBV27 with TRBJ1-6; D uncertain. This CDR3 has 15 amino acids. Looked up from germline, CDR1 is MNHEY and CDR2 is SMNVEV (reference sequence). The ends were cut back, 0 bases at V and 7 bases at J, with 10 bases in the middle. The CDR3 bases are TGTGCCAGCAGTTTATCGATGGACGGGAATTCACCCCTCCACTTT. Residues: CASSLSMDGNSPLHF.

The chain links TRBV7-2 to TRBJ2-7, with D perhaps TRBD2 (5 bases). Germline V gene lookup returns CDR1 SGHTA and CDR2 FQGNSA. The germline V and J ends were trimmed by 1 base and 3 bases, with 10 bases remaining between them. The CDR3 spans 14 residues. The CDR3 DNA sequence: TGTGCCAGCAGCTTAGTCCGAGAGGGCTACGAGCAGTACTTC. Translation: CASSLVREGYEQYF.

The CDR3 sequence is CASSLDPPGKAADTQYF. The CDR3 bases are TGTGCCAGCAGCTTGGACCCCCCCGGGAAAGCGGCAGATACGCAGTATTTT. This chain links TRBV5-6 with TRBJ2-3, with TRBD2 as a possible D gene (5 bases). Deletions cut 0 bases from V and 4 bases from J, with 18 bases between. This CDR3 is 17 amino acids long. Germline values: CDR1 SGHDT, CDR2 YYEEEE. The full variable domain, its missing parts supplied by reference TRBV5-6 and TRBJ2-3, is DAGVTQSPTHLIKTRGQQVTLRCSPKSGHDTVSWYQQALGQGPQFIFQYYEEEERQRGNFPDRFSGHQFPNYSSELNVNALLLGDSALYLCASSLDPPGKAADTQYFGPGTRLTVL.

This clone was detected a few times. The chain has TRBV11-2 and TRBJ1-1; no clear D. CDR3 length: 14 residues. The V gene's germline CDR1 is SGHAT and CDR2 FQNNGV. V gave up 3 bases and J gave up 0 bases, with 8 bases separating them. The CDR3, as DNA: TGTGCCAGCAGCTTCACAGCTATGAACACTGAAGCTTTCTTT. Its protein is CASSFTAMNTEAFF.

The chain is built from TRBV5-6 and TRBJ2-3; the match to TRBD1 covers 10 bases. V shed 3 bases and J 5 bases; nucleotides not matched to a gene: 12. Per germline, CDR1 SGHDT and CDR2 YYEEEE. The length of the CDR3 is 17 residues. The CDR3 nucleotides are TGTGCCAGCAGCTACCGGGACAGGGGACGTGTTTTAGATACGCAGTATTTT. Its protein is CASSYRDRGRVLDTQYF.

The chain combines TRBV6-5 with TRBJ1-1; D is unresolved. CDR3 length equals 13 residues. Germline V gene lookup returns CDR1 MNHEY and CDR2 SVGAGI. V was pared by 5 bases and J by 1 base, with 8 bases between. CDR3 protein: CASSRTKNTEAFF. The CDR3 DNA sequence: TGTGCCAGCAGTCGCACAAAGAACACTGAAGCTTTCTTT.

The rearrangement uses TRBV29-1 and TRBJ1-2, with D uncertain. This CDR3 region has 12 residues. In germline, CDR1 is SQVTM, CDR2 ANQGSEA. Trimming cost V 2 bases and J 6 bases, with 10 bases left between them. CDR3 protein: CSVESVVNGYTF. The CDR3 DNA reads TGCAGCGTTGAATCTGTTGTTAATGGCTACACCTTC. Based on the CDR3 plus reference TRBV29-1 and TRBJ1-2, the full variable domain is SAVISQKPSRDICQRGTSLTIQCQVDSQVTMMFWYRQQPGQSLTLIATANQGSEATYESGFVIDKFPISRPNLTFSTLTVSNMSPEDSSIYLCSVESVVNGYTFGSGTRLTVV.

The chain is built from TRBV6-6 and TRBJ1-2; 10 bases match TRBD1. Losses at the gene ends were 5 bases for V and 14 bases for J; bases not matched to a gene: 20. The CDR3 runs 16 residues. The V gene's germline CDR1 is MNHNY and CDR2 SVGAGI (reference sequence). The CDR3 DNA reads TGTGCCAGCAGTACGGGGACAGGGGTCGGAGGGTCGCGGCGGACCTTC. Encoded protein: CASSTGTGVGGSRRTF.

This chain links TRBV27 with TRBJ2-7, with D unresolved. CDR1 and CDR2 (germline): MNHEY, SMNVEV (reference sequence). This CDR3 has 13 amino acids. V lost 3 bases and J lost 4, with 10 bases in between. In DNA form, the CDR3 reads TGTGCCAGCAGTTTGGGCAGAGCTTACGAGCAGTACTTC. Its protein is CASSLGRAYEQYF.

Regarding this clone: A read error may produce the germline difference seen at one junction end. J is TRBJ1-1 and V is TRBV11-2; a weak D match, TRBD1 (6 bases). The CDR3 loop spans 15 amino acids. Per germline, CDR1 SGHAT and CDR2 FQNNGV. CDR3 protein: CAGSFPLRGGAEAFF. The DNA of the CDR3 is TGTGCCGGCAGCTTTCCTCTCAGGGGAGGTGCTGAAGCTTTCTTT.

The chain recombines TRBV15 with TRBJ1-1; D possibly corresponds to TRBD1 (6 bases). The CDR3 extends over 13 amino acids. Germline V gene lookup returns CDR1 LNHNV and CDR2 YYDKDF (reference sequence). The germline V and J ends were trimmed by 5 bases and 5 bases, with 12 bases remaining between them. CDR3 residues: CATSAFRGTEAFF. The CDR3 nucleotides are TGTGCCACCAGCGCCTTCAGGGGTACTGAAGCTTTCTTT.

V usage is TRBV14 and J usage is TRBJ2-1, with D perhaps matching TRBD2 (5 bases). Trimming pared 4 bases from V and 0 bases from J, leaving 16 bases between. This CDR3 region has 17 residues. Germline assignment: CDR1 SGHDN and CDR2 FVKESK. Written as DNA, the CDR3 is TGTGCCAGCAGCCTCGCCCCCCTTGGGAGCTCCTACAATGAGCAGTTCTTC. Amino acid sequence: CASSLAPLGSSYNEQFF.

The CDR3 reads CASSARTGGTYPPREQYF. CDR3 DNA sequence: TGTGCCAGCAGTGCCCGGACAGGGGGCACTTACCCTCCTAGAGAGCAGTACTTC. The rearrangement joins TRBV28 to TRBJ2-7; 11 nucleotides align to TRBD1. J gave up 7 bases and V 5 bases, and 19 bases lay outside the gene matches. The germline V gene has CDR1 MDHEN and CDR2 SYDVKM. There are 18 residues in the CDR3.

V and J are TRBV4-1 and TRBJ2-1; D unresolved. CDR1 and CDR2 (germline): MGHRA, YSYEKL. Trimming pared 0 bases from V and 6 bases from J, leaving 12 bases between. This CDR3 has 15 amino acids. The CDR3 sequence: CASSQDPGLGNEQFF. In DNA, the CDR3 is TGCGCCAGCAGCCAAGACCCAGGTCTTGGCAATGAGCAGTTCTTC.

The chain links TRBV7-2 to TRBJ2-7; D gene unclear. The V gene lost 1 base and the J gene lost 4 bases, with 5 bases spanning the gap. Germline CDR1 and CDR2: SGHTA and FQGNSA. The CDR3 loop spans 12 amino acids. The CDR3 loop is CASSLVPYEQYF. CDR3 DNA sequence: TGTGCCAGCAGCTTAGTCCCTTACGAGCAGTACTTC.

Only one count was recorded for this clone. V gene TRBV29-1 combines with J gene TRBJ2-5; 7 bases are a match to TRBD1. The CDR3 runs to 11 residues. V lost 8 bases to trimming and J lost 5 bases; unmatched junction nucleotides: 5. CDR1 SQVTM and CDR2 ANQGSEA come from the germline V gene. The DNA for the CDR3 is TGCAGCACGACAGGGACGGAGACCCAGTACTTC. Its protein is CSTTGTETQYF.

The count of this clone is one. The V and J genes are TRBV11-1 and TRBJ2-7, with D possibly matching TRBD2 (5 bases). The V gene lost 4 bases and the J gene lost 4 bases, with 14 bases spanning the gap. Germline V lookup: CDR1 SGHAT, CDR2 FQDESV (reference sequence). CDR3 length: 14 amino acids. The CDR3 reads CASSSTRGAYEQYF. CDR3 sequence (DNA): TGTGCCAGCAGCTCCACCCGGGGTGCGTACGAGCAGTACTTC.

The genes are TRBV7-8 and TRBJ1-2; no clear D gene. Per germline, CDR1 SGHVS and CDR2 FQNEAQ. Trimming took off 3 bases at V and 1 base at J, with 6 bases between the two ends. The CDR3 consists of 13 residues. CDR3 residues: CASSLAGNYGYTF. For the CDR3, the DNA is TGTGCCAGCAGCTTGGCGGGTAACTATGGCTACACCTTC.

This clone has a single count. The V gene is TRBV7-3, the J gene TRBJ2-5; 9 bases match TRBD2. The V and J ends lost 5 bases and 3 bases, in that order; junction bases with no gene match: 7. The CDR3 consists of 15 residues. Germline V gives CDR1 SGHTA, CDR2 FQGTGA. CDR3 region: CASSRSGGHKETQYF. Written as DNA, the CDR3 is TGTGCCAGCAGCCGGAGCGGGGGGCATAAAGAGACCCAGTACTTC.

The CDR3 DNA reads TGTGCCAGCAGCTCAGGGACTAGTTGGAGTGGTACGCAGTATTTT. Protein sequence: CASSSGTSWSGTQYF. This sequence joins TRBV5-6 and TRBJ2-3; 8 bases are shared with TRBD2. The CDR3 extends over 15 amino acids. V was clipped by 3 bases and J by 8 bases; unmatched bases: 11. Germline V gene sequence: CDR1 SGHDT, CDR2 YYEEEE.